This entry describes one TCR beta chain. This sample is drawn from a study of blood T cell repertoires in COVID-19. Study context: The United States, Italy and Spain provided the acute and convalescent COVID-19 samples. T cells, B-cell-depleted T cells, or PBMCs supplied cDNA or gDNA.

Per the study methods: It was from reference gene primer amplification that nucleated cell counts were estimated. Generated by immunoSEQ multiplex PCR, the TCRdb table keeps only in-frame clones and is missing some. The V and J calls and clone size are taken from that table; D and trimming were inferred from the DNA. Of approximately 100,000 clones listed, approximately 84% are singletons. The CDR3 is made up of 20 amino acids. Germline V gene sequence: CDR1 GTSNPN, CDR2 SVGIG (reference sequence). V gave up 5 bases and J gave up 0 bases; unmatched junction bases: 20. Sequenced input: peripheral blood. The TCR comes from a man aged 70 or older with acute or convalescent COVID-19. The chain uses TRBV30 and TRBJ2-2, with TRBD2 matching 8 bases. The CDR3 is CAWFHPSGLINRANTGELFF. The CDR3, as DNA: TGTGCCTGGTTCCATCCTAGCGGGCTAATTAATCGCGCGAACACCGGGGAGCTGTTTTTT.